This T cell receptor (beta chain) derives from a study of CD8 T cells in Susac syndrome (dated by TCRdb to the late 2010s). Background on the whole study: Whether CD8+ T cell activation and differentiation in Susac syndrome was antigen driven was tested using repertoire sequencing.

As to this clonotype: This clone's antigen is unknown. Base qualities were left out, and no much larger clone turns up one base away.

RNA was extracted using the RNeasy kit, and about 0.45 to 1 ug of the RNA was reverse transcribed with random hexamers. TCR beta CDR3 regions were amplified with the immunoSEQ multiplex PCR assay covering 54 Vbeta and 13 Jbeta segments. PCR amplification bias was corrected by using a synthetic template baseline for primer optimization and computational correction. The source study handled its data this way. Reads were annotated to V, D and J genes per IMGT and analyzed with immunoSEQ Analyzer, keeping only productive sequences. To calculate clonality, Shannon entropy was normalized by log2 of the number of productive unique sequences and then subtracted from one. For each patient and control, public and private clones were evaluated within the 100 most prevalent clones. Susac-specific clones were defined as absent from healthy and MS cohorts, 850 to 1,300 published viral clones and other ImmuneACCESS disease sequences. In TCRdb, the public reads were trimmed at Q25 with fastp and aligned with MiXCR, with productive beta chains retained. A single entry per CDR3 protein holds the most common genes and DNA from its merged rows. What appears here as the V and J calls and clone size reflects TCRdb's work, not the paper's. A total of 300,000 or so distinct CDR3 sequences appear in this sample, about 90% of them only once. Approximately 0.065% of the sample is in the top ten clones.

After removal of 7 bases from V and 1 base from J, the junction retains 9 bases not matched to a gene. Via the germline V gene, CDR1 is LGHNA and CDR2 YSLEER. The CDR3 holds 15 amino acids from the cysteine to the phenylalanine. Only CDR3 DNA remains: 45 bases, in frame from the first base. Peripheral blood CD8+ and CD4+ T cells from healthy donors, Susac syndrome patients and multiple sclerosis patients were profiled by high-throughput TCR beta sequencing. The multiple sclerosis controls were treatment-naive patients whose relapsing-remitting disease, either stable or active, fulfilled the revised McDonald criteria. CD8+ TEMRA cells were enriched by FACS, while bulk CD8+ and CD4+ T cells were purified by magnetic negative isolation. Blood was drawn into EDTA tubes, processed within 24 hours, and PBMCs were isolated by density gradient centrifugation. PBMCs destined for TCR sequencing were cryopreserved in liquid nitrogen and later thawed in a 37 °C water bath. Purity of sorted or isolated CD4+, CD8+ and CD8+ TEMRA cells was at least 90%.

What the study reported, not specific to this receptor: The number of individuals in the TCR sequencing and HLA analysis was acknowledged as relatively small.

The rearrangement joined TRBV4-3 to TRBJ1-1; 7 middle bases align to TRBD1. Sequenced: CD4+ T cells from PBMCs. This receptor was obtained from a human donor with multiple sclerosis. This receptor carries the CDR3 CASTRQGSGNTEAFF. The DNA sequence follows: TGCGCCAGCACCAGACAGGGCTCTGGGAACACTGAAGCTTTCTTT.